This T cell receptor beta chain was profiled in a study of blood T cell repertoires in COVID-19. The repertoire was sequenced with immunoSEQ multiplex PCR; TCRdb's copy has only in-frame clones and lacks some. The repertoire holds roughly 260,000 clones, with 85% to 90% as singletons. The CDR3 contains 13 residues. From germline, CDR1 is KGHSH and CDR2 LQKENI. V lost 2 bases to trimming and J lost 5 bases; unmatched junction nucleotides: 3. This receptor was identified in a woman aged 35 to 49 with acute or convalescent COVID-19. The chain combines TRBV18 with TRBJ2-7; 7 bases are shared with TRBD1. Sequences were obtained from peripheral blood. DNA of the CDR3: TGTGCCAGCTCACCAAGGGGGCTCGACGAGCAGTACGTC. Translated, it gives CASSPRGLDEQYV.